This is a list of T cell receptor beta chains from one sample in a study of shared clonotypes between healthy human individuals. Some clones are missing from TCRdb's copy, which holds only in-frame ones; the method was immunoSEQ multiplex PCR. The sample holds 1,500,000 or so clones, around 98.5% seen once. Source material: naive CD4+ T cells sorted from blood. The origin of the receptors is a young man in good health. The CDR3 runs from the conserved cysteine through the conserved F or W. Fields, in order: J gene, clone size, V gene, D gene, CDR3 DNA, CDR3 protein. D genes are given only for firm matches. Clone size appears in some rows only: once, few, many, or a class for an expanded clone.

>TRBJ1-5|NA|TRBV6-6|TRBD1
TGTGCCAGCAGACCTACAGGGGGCGCATACCAGCCCCAGCATTTT
CASRPTGGAYQPQHF
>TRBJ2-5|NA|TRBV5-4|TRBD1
TGTGCCAGCAGCCACCGGGACAGGGTCCAAGAGACCCAGTACTTC
CASSHRDRVQETQYF
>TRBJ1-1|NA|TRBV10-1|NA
TGCGCCAGCCTCAGGGTTTTAGTTTGCCAGGACACTGAAGCTTTCTTT
CASLRVLVCQDTEAFF
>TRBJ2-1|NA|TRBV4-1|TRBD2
TGCGCCAGCAGTGGGACTAGCGGGAGGGCCTATATAGATGAGCAGTTCTTC
CASSGTSGRAYIDEQFF
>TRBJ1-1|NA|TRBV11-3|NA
TGTGCCAGCAGCCGACACAGGAACACTGAAGCTTTCTTT
CASSRHRNTEAFF
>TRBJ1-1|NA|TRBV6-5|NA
TGTGCCATCTCGCGGGGGACGAACACTGAAGCTTTCTTT
CAISRGTNTEAFF
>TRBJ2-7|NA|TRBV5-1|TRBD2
TGCGCCAGCAGCTCTAGCGGGAGGGCTTATGAGCAGTACTTC
CASSSSGRAYEQYF
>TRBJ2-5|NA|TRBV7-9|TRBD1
TGTGCCAGCAGCTGGAACAGGGGGCTAGGCGAGACCCAGTACTTC
CASSWNRGLGETQYF
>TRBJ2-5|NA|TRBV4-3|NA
TGCGCCAGCAGCCAAGATCGCCGCCCTCAAGAGACCCAGTACTTC
CASSQDRRPQETQYF
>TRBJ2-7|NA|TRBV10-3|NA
TGTGCCATCAGTGAGCCGAGGACCCGTCGATCCTACGAGCAGTACTTC
CAISEPRTRRSYEQYF
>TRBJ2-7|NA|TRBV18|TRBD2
TGTGCCAGCTCACCAATCGGGAGGGACTACGAGCAGTACTTC
CASSPIGRDYEQYF
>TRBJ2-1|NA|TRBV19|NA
TGTGCCAGTAGACCAGTCGCCAGAAATGAGCAGTTCTTC
CASRPVARNEQFF
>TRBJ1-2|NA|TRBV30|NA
TGTGCCTGGAGTACGTCCTGGGGGTTTCATGGCTACACCTTC
CAWSTSWGFHGYTF
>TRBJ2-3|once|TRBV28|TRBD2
TGTGCCAGCAGTTTACGCGGGAGGGCCTTTGGAGATACGCAGTATTTT
CASSLRGRAFGDTQYF
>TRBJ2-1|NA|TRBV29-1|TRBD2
TGCAGCGTTGAAGGGACTAGCGGGAGAAATGAGCAGTTCTTC
CSVEGTSGRNEQFF
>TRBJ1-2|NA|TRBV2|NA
TGTGCCAGCAGTGAAGCGTTAACAGGGTATGGCTACACCTTC
CASSEALTGYGYTF
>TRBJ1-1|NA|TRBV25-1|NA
TGTGCCAGCAACCTAGGGGGGAACACTGAAGCTTTCTTT
CASNLGGNTEAFF
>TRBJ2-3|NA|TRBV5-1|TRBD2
TGCGCCAGCAGTTCTTGGACTAGCGGCACAGATACGCAGTATTTT
CASSSWTSGTDTQYF
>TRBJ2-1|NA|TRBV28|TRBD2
TGTGCCAGCAGTTTGTTGCGACTAGCGGGAGGATCATATGAGCAGTTCTTC
CASSLLRLAGGSYEQFF
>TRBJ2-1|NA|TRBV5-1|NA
TGCGCCAGCAGCGGGGTAGCTGAGGGGAGCTCCTACAATGAGCAGTTCTTC
CASSGVAEGSSYNEQFF